A selection of T cell receptor beta chains follows, all from one sample in a study of T cells in Graves' hyperthyroidism and ophthalmopathy. TCRdb processed the multiplex PCR reads anew with MiXCR; each CDR3 protein has one entry. The sample includes about 400,000 distinct CDR3 sequences, over 13% of them seen just once. Sequencing was performed on blood. The receptors were gathered from a man over 45 with Graves' ophthalmopathy. The CDR3 runs from the conserved cysteine through the conserved F or W. Fields, in order: clone size, J gene, D gene, V gene, CDR3 protein, CDR3 DNA. The D gene is left open where the match is weak. Only some rows state a clone size, as once, few, many or a class for expanded clones.

clone_size: many
j_call: TRBJ2-5
d_call: NA
v_call: TRBV19
cdr3_aa: CASSILTGDSRETQYF
cdr3_nt: TGTGCCAGTAGTATCTTGACAGGCGACAGCCGTGAGACCCAGTACTTC

clone_size: NA
j_call: TRBJ2-1
d_call: NA
v_call: TRBV10-3
cdr3_aa: CAISESVQSHEQFF
cdr3_nt: TGTGCCATCAGTGAGTCGGTGCAGTCCCACGAGCAGTTCTTC

clone_size: many
j_call: TRBJ2-7
d_call: NA
v_call: TRBV18
cdr3_aa: CASSAEGYEQYF
cdr3_nt: TGTGCCAGCTCAGCGGAGGGCTACGAGCAGTACTTC

clone_size: NA
j_call: TRBJ1-2
d_call: NA
v_call: TRBV29-1
cdr3_aa: CSVVTEVYGYTF
cdr3_nt: TGCAGCGTTGTCACAGAAGTCTATGGCTACACCTTC

clone_size: many
j_call: TRBJ2-5
d_call: NA
v_call: TRBV9
cdr3_aa: CASSPGIEATQYF
cdr3_nt: TGTGCCAGCAGCCCAGGGATCGAGGCGACCCAGTACTTC

clone_size: many
j_call: TRBJ2-1
d_call: TRBD2
v_call: TRBV6-1
cdr3_aa: CASSETSGAYNEQFF
cdr3_nt: TGTGCCAGCAGTGAGACTAGCGGGGCCTACAATGAGCAGTTCTTC

clone_size: NA
j_call: TRBJ2-5
d_call: NA
v_call: TRBV19
cdr3_aa: CASSKGGFETQYF
cdr3_nt: TGTGCCAGTAGCAAAGGGGGGTTCGAGACCCAGTACTTC

clone_size: many
j_call: TRBJ2-7
d_call: NA
v_call: TRBV6-1
cdr3_aa: CASTRSRITYEQYF
cdr3_nt: TGTGCCAGCACTCGCTCTCGGATCACATACGAGCAGTACTTC

clone_size: many
j_call: TRBJ1-1
d_call: NA
v_call: TRBV27
cdr3_aa: CASIRTGLNTEAFF
cdr3_nt: TGTGCCAGCATTAGAACAGGACTAAACACTGAAGCTTTCTTT

clone_size: few
j_call: TRBJ1-5
d_call: NA
v_call: TRBV28
cdr3_aa: CASSLGGGANNQPQHF
cdr3_nt: TGTGCCAGCAGCCTAGGGGGGGGCGCGAACAATCAGCCCCAGCATTTT

clone_size: NA
j_call: TRBJ2-3
d_call: NA
v_call: TRBV9
cdr3_aa: CASSPRESGTDTQYF
cdr3_nt: TGTGCCAGCAGCCCCCGGGAGAGTGGCACAGATACGCAGTATTTT

clone_size: many
j_call: TRBJ2-7
d_call: NA
v_call: TRBV7-8
cdr3_aa: CASSLAPRKQSTGEQYF
cdr3_nt: TGTGCCAGCAGCTTAGCTCCCCGTAAGCAATCAACGGGGGAGCAGTACTTC

clone_size: few
j_call: TRBJ2-1
d_call: TRBD2
v_call: TRBV14
cdr3_aa: CASRGTSVGSYNEQFF
cdr3_nt: TGTGCCAGCAGGGGGACTAGCGTCGGATCCTACAATGAGCAGTTCTTC

clone_size: many
j_call: TRBJ2-7
d_call: TRBD2
v_call: TRBV13
cdr3_aa: CASSRLAEGQYF
cdr3_nt: TGTGCCAGCAGCAGACTAGCGGAGGGGCAGTACTTC

clone_size: many
j_call: TRBJ1-5
d_call: NA
v_call: TRBV3-1
cdr3_aa: CASSPGQSSNQPQHF
cdr3_nt: TGTGCCAGCAGCCCTGGACAGAGTAGCAATCAGCCCCAGCATTTT

clone_size: few
j_call: TRBJ2-7
d_call: NA
v_call: TRBV5-1
cdr3_aa: CASSLKDGDEQYF
cdr3_nt: TGCGCCAGCAGCTTAAAAGACGGGGACGAGCAGTACTTC

clone_size: few
j_call: TRBJ1-5
d_call: NA
v_call: TRBV7-2
cdr3_aa: CASSLLAQPQHF
cdr3_nt: TGTGCCAGCAGCTTACTCGCTCAGCCCCAGCATTTT

clone_size: few
j_call: TRBJ2-3
d_call: TRBD2
v_call: TRBV29-1
cdr3_aa: CSVGPGLAGGAQYF
cdr3_nt: TGCAGCGTTGGCCCAGGACTAGCGGGAGGTGCGCAGTATTTT

clone_size: NA
j_call: TRBJ2-7
d_call: NA
v_call: TRBV4-1
cdr3_aa: CASSQDPGYSYEQYF
cdr3_nt: TGCGCCAGCAGCCAAGATCCCGGATACTCCTACGAGCAGTACTTC

clone_size: NA
j_call: TRBJ1-2
d_call: TRBD1
v_call: TRBV19
cdr3_aa: CASSIDRGPLSHRVYGYTF
cdr3_nt: TGTGCCAGTAGTATCGACAGGGGGCCACTTTCGCATAGGGTCTATGGCTACACCTTC

clone_size: many
j_call: TRBJ2-5
d_call: TRBD2
v_call: TRBV11-3
cdr3_aa: CASSKGLAGTQETQYF
cdr3_nt: TGTGCCAGCAGCAAGGGACTAGCGGGGACCCAAGAGACCCAGTACTTC

clone_size: many
j_call: TRBJ2-1
d_call: NA
v_call: TRBV28
cdr3_aa: CASSLWDRHEQFF
cdr3_nt: TGTGCCAGCAGTTTATGGGATCGTCATGAGCAGTTCTTC

clone_size: few
j_call: TRBJ1-6
d_call: TRBD1
v_call: TRBV10-3
cdr3_aa: CAISGPGQDNSPLHF
cdr3_nt: TGTGCCATCAGTGGGCCGGGACAGGATAATTCACCCCTCCACTTT

clone_size: many
j_call: TRBJ1-1
d_call: NA
v_call: TRBV11-2
cdr3_aa: CASSLDQLSEAFF
cdr3_nt: TGTGCCAGCAGCTTAGACCAACTCTCTGAAGCTTTCTTT

clone_size: many
j_call: TRBJ2-1
d_call: TRBD2
v_call: TRBV10-2
cdr3_aa: CASSEPLTSGSFNEQFF
cdr3_nt: TGCGCCAGCAGTGAGCCTCTAACTAGCGGGAGTTTTAATGAGCAGTTCTTC

clone_size: NA
j_call: TRBJ1-5
d_call: NA
v_call: TRBV27
cdr3_aa: CASSTDRKQPQHF
cdr3_nt: TGTGCCAGCAGTACGGACCGTAAACAGCCCCAGCATTTT

clone_size: many
j_call: TRBJ2-3
d_call: NA
v_call: TRBV6-1
cdr3_aa: CASSEADTQYF
cdr3_nt: TGTGCCAGCAGTGAGGCAGATACGCAGTATTTT

clone_size: NA
j_call: TRBJ2-3
d_call: NA
v_call: TRBV7-9
cdr3_aa: CASSLTSRTDTQYF
cdr3_nt: TGTGCCAGCAGCTTAACTAGTCGCACAGATACGCAGTATTTT

clone_size: many
j_call: TRBJ2-7
d_call: NA
v_call: TRBV3-1
cdr3_aa: CASSQARTHYEQYF
cdr3_nt: TGTGCCAGCAGCCAAGCCAGGACTCATTACGAGCAGTACTTC

clone_size: many
j_call: TRBJ2-1
d_call: NA
v_call: TRBV29-1
cdr3_aa: CSVEEGEQFF
cdr3_nt: TGCAGCGTTGAAGAGGGTGAGCAGTTCTTC

clone_size: many
j_call: TRBJ2-7
d_call: TRBD2
v_call: TRBV5-1
cdr3_aa: CASSTGGRTYEQYF
cdr3_nt: TGCGCCAGCAGCACGGGGGGTCGGACCTACGAGCAGTACTTC

clone_size: few
j_call: TRBJ2-7
d_call: TRBD2
v_call: TRBV19
cdr3_aa: CASSIAGGPNEQYF
cdr3_nt: TGTGCCAGTAGTATAGCGGGAGGGCCGAACGAGCAGTACTTC

clone_size: NA
j_call: TRBJ1-5
d_call: NA
v_call: TRBV19
cdr3_aa: CASSTDRWGQPQHF
cdr3_nt: TGTGCCAGTAGTACTGACAGATGGGGACAGCCCCAGCATTTT

clone_size: many
j_call: TRBJ2-7
d_call: TRBD1
v_call: TRBV12-3/TRBV12-4
cdr3_aa: CASSNRQGAYEQYF
cdr3_nt: TGTGCCAGCAGCAACAGACAGGGGGCCTACGAGCAGTACTTC

clone_size: few
j_call: TRBJ2-7
d_call: NA
v_call: TRBV4-2
cdr3_aa: CASSQDMQGVSFEQYF
cdr3_nt: TGTGCCAGCAGCCAAGATATGCAAGGGGTTTCTTTCGAGCAGTACTTC

clone_size: many
j_call: TRBJ2-3
d_call: NA
v_call: TRBV29-1
cdr3_aa: CSVEGRRDGTDTQYF
cdr3_nt: TGCAGCGTTGAAGGTCGGCGGGACGGCACAGATACGCAGTATTTT

clone_size: NA
j_call: TRBJ1-6
d_call: NA
v_call: TRBV27
cdr3_aa: CASSLSPGLGSPLHF
cdr3_nt: TGTGCCAGCAGTTTATCTCCAGGGCTGGGGTCACCCCTCCACTTT